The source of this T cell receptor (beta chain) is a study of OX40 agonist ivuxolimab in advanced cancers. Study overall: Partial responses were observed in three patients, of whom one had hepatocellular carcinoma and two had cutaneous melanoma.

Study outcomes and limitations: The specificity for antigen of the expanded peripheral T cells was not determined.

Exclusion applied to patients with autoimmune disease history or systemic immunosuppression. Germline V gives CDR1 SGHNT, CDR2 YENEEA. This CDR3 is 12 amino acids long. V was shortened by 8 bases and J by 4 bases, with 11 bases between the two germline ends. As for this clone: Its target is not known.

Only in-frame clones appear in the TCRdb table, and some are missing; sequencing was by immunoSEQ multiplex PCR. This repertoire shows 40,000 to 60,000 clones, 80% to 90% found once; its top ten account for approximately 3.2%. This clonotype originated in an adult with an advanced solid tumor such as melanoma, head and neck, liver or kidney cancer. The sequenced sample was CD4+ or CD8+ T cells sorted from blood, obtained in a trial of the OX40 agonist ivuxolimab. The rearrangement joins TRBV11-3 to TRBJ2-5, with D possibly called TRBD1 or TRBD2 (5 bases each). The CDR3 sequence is CASQGVGETQYF. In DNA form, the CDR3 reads TGTGCCAGCCAGGGAGTGGGAGAGACCCAGTACTTC.